One sample yielded the 23 T cell receptor beta chains listed below, sequenced in a study of shared clonotypes between healthy human individuals. Profiling relied on immunoSEQ multiplex PCR, and the TCRdb table lists in-frame clones only, not all of them. The sample holds roughly 2,000,000 clones, 80% to 95% seen once. Naive CD8 cells lacked CD45RO and underwent positive selection for CCR7, leaving out terminally differentiated effector memory CD45RA+ cells. Material: naive CD8+ T cells from PBMCs. The receptors were gathered from a man aged 18 to 35 in good health. Some clones in this sample may be carry-over from other donors' samples.

This chain links TRBV7-8 with TRBJ2-3, with a tentative D call TRBD2 (5 bases). Germline values: CDR1 SGHVS, CDR2 FQNEAQ. CDR3 length: 14 residues. Between the trimmed V and J ends, which lost 3 bases and 3 bases, there was a span of 10 bases. CDR3 in DNA: TGTGCCAGCAGCTTGGGAGACCTAACAGATACGCAGTATTTT. Its protein is CASSLGDLTDTQYF.

DNA of the CDR3: TGTGCCAGCAGCTTCTTAAGCGGGAGGCACTCCTACGAGCAGTACTTC. The encoded protein is CASSFLSGRHSYEQYF. V and J are TRBV7-8 and TRBJ2-7, with TRBD2 identical over 9 bases. V shed 3 bases, J shed 0 bases, and the junction held 6 bases outside the gene matches. The CDR3 extends over 16 amino acids. Germline V gene data show CDR1 as SGHVS and CDR2 as FQNEAQ.

The V call is TRBV5-1, the J call TRBJ2-3; 9 bases are shared with TRBD2. Germline V lookup: CDR1 SGHRS, CDR2 YFSETQ. This CDR3 contains 16 residues. V lost 4 bases to trimming and J lost 1 base; unmatched junction nucleotides: 7. This chain's CDR3 is CASSTGTSRRTDTQYF. In DNA form, the CDR3 reads TGCGCCAGCAGCACCGGGACTAGCCGTCGCACAGATACGCAGTATTTT.

The genes are TRBV7-9 and TRBJ1-1, with D perhaps TRBD1 (5 bases). The CDR3 loop spans 13 amino acids. The germline V gene has CDR1 SEHNR and CDR2 FQNEAQ (reference sequence). Trimming stripped 5 bases from V and 1 base from J, with 8 bases between. This chain's CDR3 is CASSARGNTEAFF. CDR3 sequence (DNA): TGTGCCAGCAGCGCGAGGGGGAACACTGAAGCTTTCTTT.

The V gene is TRBV29-1, the J gene TRBJ2-1; 8 bases are shared with TRBD2. CDR1 and CDR2 (germline): SQVTM, ANQGSEA. The junction had 7 bases not matched to a gene; V was cut back by 8 bases and J by 4 bases. The CDR3 loop spans 13 amino acids. The CDR3 is CSSRGGGYNEQFF. The CDR3 DNA reads as TGCAGCTCTCGGGGGGGTGGATACAATGAGCAGTTCTTC.

The chain combines TRBV7-9 with TRBJ2-1, with D unresolved. CDR3 length: 11 residues. V shed 7 bases and J shed 3 bases, with 4 bases lying between them. The V gene's germline CDR1 is SEHNR and CDR2 FQNEAQ (reference sequence). CDR3 in amino acids: CASTDYNEQFF. CDR3 DNA: TGTGCCAGCACCGACTACAATGAGCAGTTCTTC.

The rearrangement links TRBV29-1 to TRBJ2-7, with 9 bases that match TRBD1. Unmatched junction bases numbered 9, after V lost 4 bases and J lost 2 bases. From germline, CDR1 is SQVTM and CDR2 ANQGSEA. This CDR3 comprises 15 residues. Here the CDR3 reads CSVGGDRDSPYEQYF. CDR3 DNA: TGCAGCGTTGGGGGGGACAGGGATTCCCCCTACGAGCAGTACTTC.

This chain links TRBV7-6 with TRBJ2-2; TRBD2 matches 10 bases. Germline V lookup: CDR1 SGHVS, CDR2 FNYEAQ. V trimming: 5 bases; J trimming: 2 bases; junction bases outside the gene matches: 23. This CDR3 contains 22 residues. As DNA, the CDR3 is TGTGCCAGCAGCCCGCGCGCTATAGCGGGAGGCCTCACGACTTTAAACACCGGGGAGCTGTTTTTT. Protein product: CASSPRAIAGGLTTLNTGELFF.

Comment on this clone: One end of the junction fails to match germline, which may point to a read error. V is TRBV29-1 and J is TRBJ1-2; TRBD1 agrees at 11 bases. Germline V CDR1 and CDR2: SQVTM, ANQGSEA. The CDR3 is 11 amino acids. CDR3 sequence reads: CSVDPGQGGFF. In DNA, the CDR3 is TGCAGCGTTGACCCGGGACAGGGGGGTTTCTTC.

This rearrangement joins TRBV9 to TRBJ2-1; D is uncertain. Trimming cost V 2 bases and J 4 bases, with 13 bases left between them. This CDR3 contains 15 residues. Germline assignment: CDR1 SGDLS and CDR2 YYNGEE. CDR3 sequence reads: CASSVGAAAYNEQFF. CDR3 DNA: TGTGCCAGCAGCGTCGGTGCGGCTGCGTACAATGAGCAGTTCTTC.

The chain combines TRBV6-6 with TRBJ2-3, with D perhaps matching TRBD1 (6 bases). The CDR3 spans 15 residues. The V end lost 6 bases, the J end lost 1 base, and 14 bases lay between the germline ends. From germline, CDR1 is MNHNY and CDR2 SVGAGI (reference sequence). CDR3 coding DNA: TGTGCCAGCAGGATAAGGGGGTGGGGCACAGATACGCAGTATTTT. Amino acid sequence: CASRIRGWGTDTQYF.

The V gene is TRBV5-1, the J gene TRBJ2-2; no definite D call. Germline-derived CDR1 and CDR2 are SGHRS and YFSETQ. The CDR3 length is 12 residues. Trimming removed 10 bases from V and 1 base from J, with 8 bases in between. This CDR3 reads CAWSGNTGELFF. DNA of the CDR3: TGCGCCTGGTCAGGGAACACCGGGGAGCTGTTTTTT.

This clone was detected once. V gene TRBV6-1 combines with J gene TRBJ2-5; 7 nucleotides agree with TRBD1. Germline CDR1 MNHNS, CDR2 SASEGT. Losses at the gene ends were 7 bases for V and 2 bases for J; bases not matched to a gene: 7. The CDR3 length is 14 residues. CDR3 nucleotide sequence: TGTGCCAGCAAGGAAAGCAGGGGGCAAGAGACCCAGTACTTC. It yields the protein CASKESRGQETQYF.

This chain connects TRBV28 to TRBJ2-1, with 7 bases aligning to TRBD1. The CDR3 runs 16 residues. V lost 5 bases and J lost 4; bases outside the gene matches: 11. CDR1 and CDR2 (germline): MDHEN, SYDVKM. The CDR3 sequence: CASSLTTGDPYNEQFF. As DNA, the CDR3 is TGTGCCAGCAGTCTTACCACAGGGGACCCTTACAATGAGCAGTTCTTC.

The count of this clone is one. In the same sample, other DNA sequences code for this CDR3. The chain is built from TRBV7-9 and TRBJ2-7; D perhaps matches TRBD2 (6 bases). The CDR3 sequence is 15 residues long. Trimming removed 1 base from V and 0 bases from J, with 10 bases in between. CDR1 is SEHNR and CDR2 is FQNEAQ in the germline V gene (reference sequence). DNA of the CDR3: TGTGCCAGCAGCTTAGTTGGGGGGACCTCCTACGAGCAGTACTTC. Its protein product is CASSLVGGTSYEQYF. The full variable domain, completed using reference TRBV7-9 and TRBJ2-7, is DTGVSQNPRHKITKRGQNVTFRCDPISEHNRLYWYRQTLGQGPEFLTYFQNEAQLEKSRLLSDRFSAERPKGSFSTLEIQRTEQGDSAMYLCASSLVGGTSYEQYFGPGTRLTVT.

The chain recombines TRBV29-1 with TRBJ1-2; tentative D call: TRBD1 (6 bases). The germline V gene encodes CDR1 SQVTM and CDR2 ANQGSEA. The CDR3 runs 14 residues. V was pared by 5 bases and J by 4 bases, with 17 bases between. The CDR3 DNA reads TGCAGCGTTCAACTAGGACAGCTAGCCTATGGCTACACCTTC. Its translation: CSVQLGQLAYGYTF. Using reference TRBV29-1 and TRBJ1-2 for the parts outside the CDR3, the full variable domain is SAVISQKPSRDICQRGTSLTIQCQVDSQVTMMFWYRQQPGQSLTLIATANQGSEATYESGFVIDKFPISRPNLTFSTLTVSNMSPEDSSIYLCSVQLGQLAYGYTFGSGTRLTVV.

This clone was observed a single time. The chain combines TRBV7-8 with TRBJ2-3; D remains unclear. This CDR3 comprises 16 residues. CDR1 is SGHVS and CDR2 is FQNEAQ in the germline V gene. The V end was cut by 1 base, the J end by 4 bases, with 15 bases between. The CDR3 sequence: CASSLGPSPWADTQYF. CDR3 bases: TGTGCCAGCAGCTTAGGCCCCTCACCCTGGGCAGATACGCAGTATTTT.

The chain employs TRBV11-2 and TRBJ1-2, with D perhaps TRBD1 (6 bases). Trimming took 1 base from V and 4 from J, leaving 16 bases between them. Germline V gene sequence: CDR1 SGHAT, CDR2 FQNNGV. The CDR3 sequence is 16 residues long. The CDR3 region has the DNA TGTGCCAGCAGCTTAGGGGGGGGCGCTCGTGGCTATGGCTACACCTTC. Translating gives CASSLGGGARGYGYTF.

The chain has TRBV10-3 and TRBJ2-3; TRBD2 is a possible D gene (5 bases). Germline V gives CDR1 ENHRY, CDR2 SYGVKD. Between the trimmed V and J ends, which lost 9 bases and 2 bases, there was a span of 15 bases. The CDR3 length is 14 residues. The CDR3 DNA reads TGTGCCATAATGGCGGCGGAGGTCACAGATACGCAGTATTTT. Encoded protein: CAIMAAEVTDTQYF.

This clone was counted a few times. This rearrangement joins TRBV27 to TRBJ1-1, with 7 bases that match TRBD1. This CDR3 spans 13 amino acids. Germline CDR1 is MNHEY and CDR2 is SMNVEV (reference sequence). Trimming at V came to 1 base and at J to 8 bases, leaving 4 bases not matched to a gene. For the CDR3, the DNA is TGTGCCAGCAGTTTATTTGGACAGGACGAAGCTTTCTTT. Its protein is CASSLFGQDEAFF.

V usage is TRBV19 and J usage is TRBJ2-6, with unresolved D. Trimming took off 7 bases at V and 1 base at J, with 11 bases between the two ends. This CDR3 spans 15 amino acids. The V gene's germline CDR1 is LNHDA and CDR2 SQIVND (reference sequence). The CDR3 DNA follows: TGTGCCAGTAACCCCGGGTTTTCTGGGGCCAACGTCCTGACTTTC. Encoded protein: CASNPGFSGANVLTF.

V usage is TRBV27 and J usage is TRBJ1-4; a weak D match, TRBD1 (5 bases). The CDR3 contains 16 residues. The V gene's germline CDR1 is MNHEY and CDR2 SMNVEV (reference sequence). V lost 2 bases and J 7 bases, leaving 17 bases between the germline ends. The CDR3 protein is CASSLVGGRVGEKLFF. CDR3 bases: TGTGCCAGCAGTTTAGTTGGGGGTCGGGTAGGTGAAAAACTGTTTTTT.

The rearrangement joins TRBV10-3 to TRBJ2-7; tentatively, D is TRBD1 (5 bases). V was shortened by 0 bases and J by 6 bases, with 9 bases between the two germline ends. Per germline, CDR1 ENHRY and CDR2 SYGVKD. The CDR3 is 13 amino acids. Here the CDR3 reads CAISESQELEQYF. The DNA for the CDR3 is TGTGCCATCAGTGAGTCACAGGAACTCGAGCAGTACTTC.